This T cell receptor (beta chain) was recovered during a study of radiation and T cells in renal cell carcinoma. About this clone itself: Its cognate antigen is unknown.

The time point here: blood 4 weeks post-SBRT, at nephrectomy. Specified treatment: 15 Gy SBRT to primary tumor, nephrectomy 4 weeks later. Nephrectomy followed 15 Gy stereotactic body radiation by 4 weeks. After SBRT, blood was collected at 2 and 4 weeks, plus baseline. The CDR3 runs 15 residues. V shed 3 bases and J shed 4 bases, with 13 bases lying between them. Germline-derived CDR1 and CDR2 are SGHVS and FQNEAQ. Repertoires were generated with immunoSEQ multiplex PCR, while TCRdb's copy carries only in-frame clones and drops some. The table has 150,000 or so clones, 88% seen once; the top ten hold about 11%. Study-level results: Top tumor clonotypes rose in blood 2 weeks post-radiation, then contracted.

The V and J genes are TRBV7-8 and TRBJ2-1; D is perhaps TRBD2 (6 bases). This receptor was obtained from a woman in her fifties or sixties with renal cell carcinoma. The specimen comprised blood, sampled from a patient whose treatment included radiotherapy and nephrectomy. CDR3 residues: CASSFSSGYYNEQFF. Here the CDR3 DNA reads TGTGCCAGCAGCTTTAGTAGCGGATATTACAATGAGCAGTTCTTC.